This TCR beta chain appears in the sequencing data of a study of cytomegalovirus exposure and HLA in healthy donors. Healthy individuals who donated bone marrow served as the donors. PCR primers comprised 60 Vbeta and 13 Jbeta primers. Profiling relied on immunoSEQ multiplex PCR, and the TCRdb table lists in-frame clones only, not all of them. Here the sample spans 200,000 or so clones, roughly 80% being singletons. V was pared by 0 bases and J by 5 bases, with 5 bases between. The CDR3 is 12 amino acids. CDR1 is SGHNT, CDR2 YYREEE, per germline (reference sequence). This rearrangement joins TRBV5-4 to TRBJ1-2; D is unresolved. The sequencing input was PBMCs. The sequence derives from a man between 35 and 55 years old in good health and CMV-seronegative. This CDR3 is CASSLGTYGYTF. CDR3 sequence (DNA): TGTGCCAGCAGCTTGGGGACTTATGGCTACACCTTC. Using reference TRBV5-4 and TRBJ1-2 for the parts outside the CDR3, the full variable domain is ETGVTQSPTHLIKTRGQQVTLRCSSQSGHNTVSWYQQALGQGPQFIFQYYREEENGRGNFPPRFSGLQFPNYSSELNVNALELDDSALYLCASSLGTYGYTFGSGTRLTVV.